Below, 30 T cell receptor beta chains from the same sample are listed, as sequenced in a study of T cells in Graves' hyperthyroidism and ophthalmopathy. TCR beta CDR3 region amplification was performed from RNA transcripts. HTBI primers drove first-round RT-PCR of the TCR CDR3. Using its own MiXCR run on the multiplex PCR reads, TCRdb lists one record per CDR3 protein. Here the sample spans around 600,000 distinct CDR3 sequences, about 45% being singletons. The specimen was peripheral blood or thyroid tissue (not recorded which). The origin of the receptors is an adult man with Graves' disease, either hyperthyroidism or ophthalmopathy (not recorded which).

The chain links TRBV2 to TRBJ1-2; D remains ambiguous. Trimming pared 5 bases from V and 7 bases from J, leaving 8 bases between. This CDR3 region has 11 residues. Germline CDR1 reads SNHLY; CDR2 reads FYNNEI. The CDR3 protein is CASSPRSGYTF. The CDR3 DNA sequence: TGTGCCAGCAGTCCCCGTAGTGGCTACACCTTC.

This clonotype has only a few counts. This chain connects TRBV12-3 or TRBV12-4 to TRBJ2-5; possibly TRBD2 for D (5 bases). The CDR3 spans 14 residues. V gave up 1 base and J gave up 7 bases, with 13 bases separating them. CDR3 coding DNA: TGTGCCAGCAGTTTAGAGCGGCCCCTCGGGACCCAGTACTTC. Translated: CASSLERPLGTQYF.

The chain uses TRBV15 and TRBJ2-7; 8 nucleotides line up with TRBD2. There are 14 residues in the CDR3. CDR1 is LNHNV, CDR2 YYDKDF, per germline (reference sequence). With V trimmed by 4 bases and J by 1 base, 3 bases remained unmatched. CDR3 sequence: CATSTGGGSYEQYF. As DNA, the CDR3 is TGTGCCACCAGCACCGGGGGGGGGTCCTACGAGCAGTACTTC.

This chain joins TRBV29-1 and TRBJ1-5, with a tentative D call TRBD1 (5 bases). This CDR3 has 14 residues. The V gene's germline CDR1 is SQVTM and CDR2 ANQGSEA. V gave up 4 bases and J gave up 2 bases, with 12 bases separating them. CDR3 nucleotides: TGCAGCGTTGTCCGGGGCGGGGGCAATCAGCCCCAGCATTTT. Translating gives CSVVRGGGNQPQHF.

The V and J genes are TRBV7-8 and TRBJ2-7, with TRBD2 identical over 10 bases. The germline V gene has CDR1 SGHVS and CDR2 FQNEAQ. With V trimmed by 1 base and J by 4 bases, 4 bases remained unmatched. This CDR3 is built from 15 residues. The chain's CDR3 is CASSLVSSGGYEQYF. DNA of the CDR3: TGTGCCAGCAGCTTAGTTAGTAGCGGGGGGTACGAGCAGTACTTC.

The gene calls are TRBV14 and TRBJ1-2, with unresolved D. V lost 0 bases to trimming and J lost 3 bases, with 11 bases between them. The CDR3 consists of 15 residues. Germline values: CDR1 SGHDN, CDR2 FVKESK. This CDR3 reads CASSQEGVPYYGYTF. CDR3 DNA: TGTGCCAGCAGCCAAGAGGGTGTTCCTTACTATGGCTACACCTTC.

V is TRBV9 and J is TRBJ1-2, with 8 bases aligning to TRBD1. This CDR3 spans 16 amino acids. V lost 2 bases and J lost 0; bases outside the gene matches: 6. The germline V gene has CDR1 SGDLS and CDR2 YYNGEE. The CDR3 loop is CASSVGQGLTNYGYTF. CDR3 DNA: TGTGCCAGCAGCGTTGGACAGGGACTTACTAACTATGGCTACACCTTC.

The chain has TRBV29-1 and TRBJ2-6; D might be TRBD1 (6 bases). V was trimmed by 4 bases and J by 10 bases, leaving 14 bases between them. The germline CDR1 and CDR2 sequences are SQVTM and ANQGSEA. The CDR3 is 13 amino acids. The CDR3 DNA sequence: TGCAGCGTTGTCAGGGGTGGGGTGAACGTCCTGACTTTC. This gives the protein CSVVRGGVNVLTF.

In nucleotides, the CDR3 is TGTGCCAGCAGCCTAACCCGGACAGGGGCTAACTATGGCTACACCTTC. Protein sequence: CASSLTRTGANYGYTF. The chain is built from TRBV5-4 and TRBJ1-2; TRBD1 agrees at 9 bases. Germline trimming cut 4 bases from V and 0 bases from J; bases unmatched to any gene: 7. Germline V lookup: CDR1 SGHNT, CDR2 YYREEE (reference sequence). The CDR3 contains 16 residues.

The DNA of the CDR3 is TGTGCCAGCAGCCCCCGGACTAGCGGGAGAACCTACGAGCAGTACTTC. The encoded protein is CASSPRTSGRTYEQYF. The chain has TRBV7-9 and TRBJ2-7, with TRBD2 matching 13 bases. The junction had 6 bases not matched to a gene; V was cut back by 5 bases and J by 2 bases. Germline CDR1 and CDR2: SEHNR and FQNEAQ (reference sequence). This CDR3 contains 16 residues.

This clonotype occurred a few times. The V and J genes are TRBV12-3 or TRBV12-4 and TRBJ1-1; D gene unclear. This CDR3 comprises 12 residues. Trimming left V 7 bases short and J 8 bases short, with 14 bases between. The CDR3 bases are TGTGCCAGCACCGCGATTTTCTCGGAAGCTTTCTTT. Residues: CASTAIFSEAFF.

The J gene is TRBJ1-4, the V gene TRBV12-3 or TRBV12-4, with a possible D match to TRBD1 (5 bases). The CDR3 is 15 residues long. Trimming shortened V by 6 bases and J by 7 bases, and 18 bases separated the two germline ends. CDR3 amino acids: CASSHGGDRGEKLFF. CDR3 nucleotide sequence: TGTGCCAGCAGCCATGGGGGGGATCGGGGTGAAAAACTGTTTTTT.

There are many counts of this clonotype. This sequence joins TRBV14 and TRBJ2-7, with D maybe TRBD1 (6 bases). Between the trimmed V and J ends, which lost 5 bases and 2 bases, there was a span of 16 bases. The CDR3 extends over 15 amino acids. CDR1 SGHDN and CDR2 FVKESK come from the germline V gene. CDR3 nucleotide sequence: TGTGCCAGCAGCAACCTACAGGGACCGGCCTACGAGCAGTACTTC. Translated: CASSNLQGPAYEQYF. The complete variable domain, with remaining parts taken from reference TRBV14 and TRBJ2-7, reads EAGVTQFPSHSVIEKGQTVTLRCDPISGHDNLYWYRRVMGKEIKFLLHFVKESKQDESGMPNNRFLAERTGGTYSTLKVQPAELEDSGVYFCASSNLQGPAYEQYFGPGTRLTVT.

CDR3 residues: CAWGTGGNQPQHF. The CDR3 DNA sequence: TGTGCCTGGGGAACAGGGGGCAATCAGCCCCAGCATTTT. The chain employs TRBV7-9 and TRBJ1-5, with 7 positions matching TRBD1. Germline V gene data show CDR1 as SEHNR and CDR2 as FQNEAQ (reference sequence). This CDR3 contains 13 residues. The J segment lost 2 bases and the V segment lost 11 bases, leaving 6 bases of the junction unmatched.

Comments on this clonotype: Relative to the germline gene, one junction end is altered; a read error may explain this. The gene calls are TRBV5-1 and TRBJ2-7, with 12 positions matching TRBD2. CDR1 SGHRS and CDR2 YFSETQ come from the germline V gene. This CDR3 comprises 14 residues. The CDR3 DNA follows: TGTGCCAGCAGCCGGACTAGCGGGGACTACGAGCAGTACTTC. It encodes CASSRTSGDYEQYF.

The CDR3 DNA reads TGCAGTGCCCGATGGACGGGGAGGGATAGCACCTTC. This encodes CSARWTGRDSTF. V usage is TRBV20-1 and J usage is TRBJ1-2; D unclear. V dropped 6 bases and J dropped 13 bases, with 21 bases sitting between them. Germline assignment: CDR1 DFQATT and CDR2 SNEGSKA (reference sequence). CDR3 length equals 12 residues.

This clonotype came up once. The rearrangement uses TRBV29-1 and TRBJ1-2; D gene ambiguous. V lost 8 bases to trimming and J lost 2 bases, with 12 bases between them. CDR3 size: 12 residues. Germline CDR1 reads SQVTM; CDR2 reads ANQGSEA. The CDR3 spells CSRRQGNYGYTF. The DNA of the CDR3 is TGCAGCCGTCGACAAGGAAACTATGGCTACACCTTC.

V is TRBV7-9 and J is TRBJ1-4; the match to TRBD1 covers 10 bases. Germline CDR1 and CDR2: SEHNR and FQNEAQ (reference sequence). The V segment lost 4 bases and the J segment 8 bases; nucleotides outside the gene matches: 4. CDR3 length: 14 amino acids. CDR3 sequence reads: CASSWGQGREKLFF. CDR3 nucleotide sequence: TGTGCCAGCAGCTGGGGACAGGGGCGAGAAAAACTGTTTTTT.

The chain has TRBV10-3 and TRBJ1-4; 8 nucleotides agree with TRBD1. The CDR3 is 13 amino acids. Germline V gene sequence: CDR1 ENHRY, CDR2 SYGVKD. J was trimmed by 8 bases and V by 6 bases; bases with no gene match: 5. The DNA of the CDR3 is TGTGCCATCAGGGGGACAGGCACGGAAAAACTGTTTTTT. Translation gives CAIRGTGTEKLFF.

Ten or more counts support this clonotype. V is TRBV7-6 and J is TRBJ2-5, with D unresolved. The CDR3 covers 14 residues. Germline CDR1 is SGHVS and CDR2 is FNYEAQ. The ends were cut back, 5 bases at V and 0 bases at J, with 10 bases in the middle. CDR3 DNA: TGTGCCAGCAGCCCTCTTGCGGACCAAGAGACCCAGTACTTC. It is translated as CASSPLADQETQYF.

This clonotype has ten or more counts. The rearrangement joins TRBV6-5 to TRBJ2-5; D is uncertain. The V gene lost 2 bases and the J gene lost 5 bases, with 6 bases spanning the gap. This CDR3 is 12 amino acids long. The V gene's germline CDR1 is MNHEY and CDR2 SVGAGI. The CDR3 loop reads CASSYQPETQYF. In DNA, the CDR3 is TGTGCCAGCAGTTACCAGCCGGAGACCCAGTACTTC.

The V gene is TRBV2, the J gene TRBJ1-6; D is possibly TRBD1 (5 bases). Germline V CDR1 and CDR2: SNHLY, FYNNEI. The CDR3 runs 14 residues. Trimming left V 8 bases short and J 10 bases short, with 18 bases between. CDR3 in amino acids: CASGAGDGTSPLHF. The DNA of the CDR3 is TGTGCCAGCGGAGCGGGGGACGGGACCTCACCCCTCCACTTT.

This clonotype was counted many times. The genes are TRBV7-9 and TRBJ1-5; 8 bases fit TRBD1. J lost 6 bases, V lost 1 base, and 5 bases had no gene match. In germline, CDR1 is SEHNR, CDR2 FQNEAQ (reference sequence). The CDR3 contains 15 residues. CDR3 coding DNA: TGTGCCAGCAGCTTAGGGACAGGGTTTGGTCAGCCCCAGCATTTT. Translated, it gives CASSLGTGFGQPQHF.

V gene TRBV29-1 combines with J gene TRBJ1-1; D gene unclear. The CDR3 has 14 residues. V lost 5 bases and J 4 bases, leaving 17 bases between the germline ends. The V gene's germline CDR1 is SQVTM and CDR2 ANQGSEA. The CDR3 DNA reads TGCAGCGTTCCCAGGCCGGGCGAGACCACTGAAGCTTTCTTT. It yields the protein CSVPRPGETTEAFF.

This clonotype was observed a few times. V usage is TRBV20-1 and J usage is TRBJ1-4; D not resolved. The CDR3 extends over 13 amino acids. Germline V gene sequence: CDR1 DFQATT, CDR2 SNEGSKA (reference sequence). The V end was cut by 1 base, the J end by 2 bases, with 5 bases between. CDR3 sequence: CSARVGTNEKLFF. DNA of the CDR3: TGCAGTGCTAGAGTTGGGACTAATGAAAAACTGTTTTTT.

This clonotype was observed at least ten times. J is TRBJ1-5 and V is TRBV7-8, with 11 bases matching TRBD1. This CDR3 contains 17 residues. The germline V gene has CDR1 SGHVS and CDR2 FQNEAQ. V dropped 5 bases and J dropped 2; count of bases not matched to a gene: 8. CDR3 amino acids: CASSTRDRGWGNQPQHF. In DNA, the CDR3 is TGTGCCAGCAGCACCCGGGACAGGGGGTGGGGCAATCAGCCCCAGCATTTT.

This clonotype was counted many times. This chain joins TRBV10-3 and TRBJ2-7; D uncertain. Looked up from germline, CDR1 is ENHRY and CDR2 is SYGVKD. This CDR3 is built from 12 residues. V was clipped by 3 bases and J by 1 base, with 4 bases between them. CDR3 loop: CAISDSSYEQYF. Written as DNA, the CDR3 is TGTGCCATCAGTGACTCTTCCTACGAGCAGTACTTC.

This chain connects TRBV24-1 to TRBJ2-7, with a tentative D call TRBD1 (6 bases). Germline V gene lookup returns CDR1 KGHDR and CDR2 SFDVKD. This CDR3 comprises 15 residues. Between the trimmed V and J ends, which lost 4 bases and 0 bases, there was a span of 12 bases. The CDR3 bases are TGTGCCACCAGTGACTCTCAGGGGTCCTCCTACGAGCAGTACTTC. This translates into CATSDSQGSSYEQYF.

This clonotype came up a few times. The genes are TRBV19 and TRBJ1-2; 8 bases line up with TRBD1. Germline V gene sequence: CDR1 LNHDA, CDR2 SQIVND (reference sequence). The CDR3 contains 14 residues. The V and J ends lost 9 bases and 4 bases, in that order; junction bases with no gene match: 10. This chain's CDR3 is CASSGTGSTYGYTF. The DNA for the CDR3 is TGTGCCAGCAGCGGGACAGGATCTACCTATGGCTACACCTTC.

V gene TRBV29-1 combines with J gene TRBJ1-4; D is undetermined. V was pared by 8 bases and J by 7 bases, with 11 bases between. The CDR3 loop spans 11 amino acids. Germline CDR1 SQVTM, CDR2 ANQGSEA. CDR3 bases: TGCAGCCGTACTGACGGTGAAAAACTGTTTTTT. Translated, it gives CSRTDGEKLFF.